This T cell receptor beta chain was profiled in a study of CD8 T cells in ankylosing spondylitis (dated by TCRdb to the late 2010s). In the study overall: To find TCR variants linked to disease, the study profiled T cell receptor beta repertoires in ankylosing spondylitis patients and healthy donors. The full study cohort was made up of approximately 24 ankylosing spondylitis patients and roughly 100 healthy donors. Peripheral blood samples were taken, and synovial fluid was additionally collected from ankylosing spondylitis patients.

The CDR3, cysteine through phenylalanine, is 13 amino acids long. Only the CDR3 region is kept as DNA, spanning 39 bases read in frame from base 1. V is trimmed back by 9 bases and J by 5 bases, and the junction contains 4 bases that no gene match accounts for. Sequencing relied on an Illumina HiSeq 2500. Quantitative 5'-RACE with molecular barcodes was used to prepare TCR beta libraries. In the original analysis: A new computational method, built on a probabilistic model of VDJ rearrangement, was used to identify disease-linked TCR variants. TCRdb reprocessed the public reads (quality trimming at Q25 with fastp, clone calling with MiXCR) and kept in-frame beta chains. Rows are combined by CDR3 protein, so each entry shows the most common genes and DNA. Clone size and V and J calls follow TCRdb, not the original study. This sample has over 100,000 distinct CDR3 sequences in its table, and about an eighth of those were observed once. 3.5% to 5% of the sample is in the top ten clones.

Ten or more counts support this clonotype. Its cognate antigen has yet to be identified. No base qualities exist here, and no much larger clone lies one base off it. Study-wide conclusions, independent of this receptor: A TCR beta motif of fewer than 10 highly homologous amino acid variants appeared characteristic of blood from ankylosing spondylitis patients. The disease-linked clones showed a CD8+ phenotype and occurred at relatively low frequencies in peripheral blood. According to the report, matched synovial fluid samples from ankylosing spondylitis patients were significantly enriched for the disease-linked clones. Some TCR beta motif variants had previously been reported in synovial fluid and blood of reactive arthritis patients, which suggested common disease-initiation mechanisms.

What was sequenced was blood, either unsorted or a sorted T cell fraction (not recorded which). This TCR derives from a female donor with ankylosing spondylitis or in good health (not recorded which). This chain is built from TRBV12-3 or TRBV12-4 and TRBJ2-1, with 10 central nucleotides matching TRBD2. The DNA sequence follows: TGTGCCAGTAAGCGGGGGGGCGACAATGAGCAGTTCTTC. This sequence encodes CASKRGGDNEQFF.